Listed here are 22 T cell receptor beta chains from one sample, sequenced in a study of blood T cell repertoires in COVID-19. TCRdb's copy holds only in-frame clones and misses some; the assay was immunoSEQ multiplex PCR. The sample includes about 290,000 clones, around nine tenths of them seen just once. The sequencing sample was made of peripheral blood. Every receptor here comes from a woman aged 25 to 39 with COVID-19, enrolled during active disease.

The rearrangement links TRBV4-1 to TRBJ2-7, with 9 bases fitting TRBD1. From germline, CDR1 is MGHRA and CDR2 YSYEKL. The junction had 7 bases not matched to a gene; V was cut back by 5 bases and J by 2 bases. The CDR3 is made up of 15 amino acids. The DNA for the CDR3 is TGCGCCAGCAGCGACCGGGACAGGGTCACCTACGAGCAGTACTTC. Translation: CASSDRDRVTYEQYF.

The chain carries TRBV5-6 and TRBJ2-7; D perhaps matches TRBD2 (5 bases). V dropped 0 bases and J dropped 5 bases, with 9 bases sitting between them. CDR1 and CDR2 from the germline V gene are SGHDT and YYEEEE. This CDR3 contains 13 residues. The CDR3 DNA follows: TGTGCCAGCAGCTTGGTCCTAGCTCACGAGCAGTACTTC. Amino acids: CASSLVLAHEQYF.

The chain recombines TRBV28 with TRBJ1-1; D might be TRBD1 (6 bases). The V end lost 5 bases, the J end lost 2 bases, and 15 bases lay between the germline ends. This CDR3 comprises 15 residues. Germline V gene data show CDR1 as MDHEN and CDR2 as SYDVKM. CDR3 DNA: TGTGCCAGCAGTGCCCTCAGGGGTAGCAACACTGAAGCTTTCTTT. Protein sequence: CASSALRGSNTEAFF.

The chain links TRBV29-1 to TRBJ2-2, with 10 bases matching TRBD1. Trimming removed 6 bases from V and 6 bases from J; junction bases left unmatched: 1. This CDR3 is built from 12 residues. CDR1 and CDR2 from the germline V gene are SQVTM and ANQGSEA. CDR3 region: CSVGTGAGELFF. The DNA for the CDR3 is TGCAGCGTAGGGACAGGGGCCGGGGAGCTGTTTTTT.

This clone occurred a few times. Other DNA sequences in this sample translate to the same CDR3. This chain joins TRBV5-1 and TRBJ2-7; 9 positions match TRBD1. The CDR3 covers 15 residues. Germline V gives CDR1 SGHRS, CDR2 YFSETQ. Unmatched junction bases numbered 2, after V lost 0 bases and J lost 1 base. In DNA form, the CDR3 reads TGCGCCAGCAGCTTGGCCGGGACAGGGTCCTACGAGCAGTACTTC. Translating gives CASSLAGTGSYEQYF.

Only one count was recorded for this clone. The gene calls are TRBV5-1 and TRBJ1-1; D not certain. Trimming cost V 2 bases and J 1 base, with 9 bases left between them. The CDR3 has 14 amino acids. Germline V gene lookup returns CDR1 SGHRS and CDR2 YFSETQ. This CDR3 reads CASSFGSGNTEAFF. For the CDR3, the DNA is TGCGCCAGCAGCTTTGGCAGCGGGAACACTGAAGCTTTCTTT. Together with reference TRBV5-1 and TRBJ1-1, the CDR3 gives the full variable domain: KAGVTQTPRYLIKTRGQQVTLSCSPISGHRSVSWYQQTPGQGLQFLFEYFSETQRNKGNFPGRFSGRQFSNSRSEMNVSTLELGDSALYLCASSFGSGNTEAFFGQGTRLTVV.

This chain uses TRBV7-9 with TRBJ2-1, with D possibly being TRBD2 (6 bases). Per the germline V gene, CDR1 is SEHNR and CDR2 is FQNEAQ (reference sequence). The CDR3 consists of 14 residues. V was clipped by 0 bases and J by 8 bases, with 11 bases between them. The CDR3 is CASSLALANDEQFF. As DNA, the CDR3 is TGTGCCAGCAGCTTAGCCCTAGCGAACGATGAGCAGTTCTTC.

The chain couples TRBV23-1 to TRBJ2-2; possibly TRBD1 for D (5 bases). TRBV23-1 is an ORF for which the function is uncertain. V lost 6 bases to trimming and J lost 0 bases, with 11 bases between them. The CDR3 totals 15 residues. The CDR3 DNA follows: TGCGCCAGCAGGATACAGGCCTCGAACACCGGGGAGCTGTTTTTT. Translating it yields CASRIQASNTGELFF.

A single count supports this clone. V gene TRBV24-1 combines with J gene TRBJ2-7; D might be TRBD1 (7 bases). Germline values: CDR1 KGHDR, CDR2 SFDVKD. This CDR3 is 15 amino acids long. The ends were cut back, 2 bases at V and 2 bases at J, with 12 bases in the middle. CDR3 amino acids: CATSDSGGYPYEQYF. CDR3 in DNA: TGTGCCACCAGTGATTCAGGGGGGTACCCCTACGAGCAGTACTTC.

Note on this clone: Other DNA sequences in the sample encode the same CDR3. The V gene is TRBV5-1, the J gene TRBJ2-7, with 14 positions matching TRBD2. The ends lost 3 bases at V and 4 bases at J; junction bases unmatched: 6. Germline V gene lookup returns CDR1 SGHRS and CDR2 YFSETQ. The CDR3 length is 16 residues. The CDR3 is CASSSGLAGGPYEQYF. The CDR3 DNA follows: TGCGCCAGCAGCTCAGGACTAGCGGGGGGACCATACGAGCAGTACTTC.

The chain is built from TRBV6-5 and TRBJ2-7; tentatively, D is TRBD1 (5 bases). V was shortened by 6 bases and J by 3 bases, with 15 bases between the two germline ends. The CDR3 runs to 14 residues. Per the germline V gene, CDR1 is MNHEY and CDR2 is SVGAGI. The CDR3, as DNA: TGTGCCAGCAGAGGCCCTGGGGCAAACTACGAGCAGTACTTC. Encoded protein: CASRGPGANYEQYF.

The rearrangement joins TRBV7-2 to TRBJ1-4; 9 nucleotides agree with TRBD1. This CDR3 spans 15 amino acids. Per the germline V gene, CDR1 is SGHTA and CDR2 is FQGNSA. J was trimmed by 1 base and V by 6 bases; bases with no gene match: 3. The CDR3 loop reads CASRDRGVTNEKLFF. CDR3 DNA sequence: TGTGCCAGCAGGGACAGGGGAGTAACTAATGAAAAACTGTTTTTT.

This clone is a singleton in its sample. The V call is TRBV28, the J call TRBJ1-2; D is undetermined. Germline V lookup: CDR1 MDHEN, CDR2 SYDVKM. The CDR3 has 15 residues. Trimming took 3 bases from V and 10 from J, leaving 21 bases between them. The CDR3 region has the DNA TGTGCCAGCAGTTTCGTGGGCGGTCCTCTAGCGGCCTACACCTTC. Its protein is CASSFVGGPLAAYTF.

The chain has TRBV5-1 and TRBJ2-7; possible D gene TRBD2, 6 bases. The CDR3 is 15 amino acids. Germline CDR1 is SGHRS and CDR2 is YFSETQ. V shed 4 bases and J shed 3 bases, with 17 bases lying between them. CDR3 coding DNA: TGCGCCAGCAGCGTCGGGACGACGGACTACTACGAGCAGTACTTC. As protein: CASSVGTTDYYEQYF.

V gene TRBV4-1 combines with J gene TRBJ2-1, with 15 bases identical to TRBD2. The CDR3 is 18 residues long. Trimming removed 2 bases from V and 8 bases from J; junction bases left unmatched: 10. The germline CDR1 and CDR2 sequences are MGHRA and YSYEKL. The CDR3 DNA reads as TGCGCCAGCAGCCAAAGGACTAGCGGGGGGGCCTGGATTGATGAGCAGTTCTTC. Translation: CASSQRTSGGAWIDEQFF.

The count of this clone is one. The V call is TRBV5-4, the J call TRBJ1-3; D possibly corresponds to TRBD1 (6 bases). From germline, CDR1 is SGHNT and CDR2 YYREEE (reference sequence). Trimming took 0 bases from V and 4 from J, leaving 8 bases between them. This CDR3 comprises 14 residues. Written as DNA, the CDR3 is TGTGCCAGCAGCTTGGGACAGGTCGGAAACACCATATATTTT. Residues: CASSLGQVGNTIYF.

The chain recombines TRBV4-1 with TRBJ1-1; tentatively, D is TRBD1 (6 bases). The CDR3 has 16 residues. Germline lookup yields CDR1 MGHRA and CDR2 YSYEKL. Trimming stripped 0 bases from V and 0 bases from J, with 11 bases between. The CDR3 region has the DNA TGCGCCAGCAGCCAAGATTGGGGGCTAATGAACACTGAAGCTTTCTTT. Encoded protein: CASSQDWGLMNTEAFF.

J is TRBJ2-7 and V is TRBV30, with D perhaps TRBD1 (7 bases). The CDR3 is 12 residues long. Germline V gene sequence: CDR1 GTSNPN, CDR2 SVGIG (reference sequence). Trimming shortened V by 2 bases and J by 11 bases, and 16 bases separated the two germline ends. The CDR3 bases are TGTGCCTGGAGTTACACGCGCGGGACAGAGTACTTC. This encodes CAWSYTRGTEYF. Together with reference TRBV30 and TRBJ2-7, the CDR3 gives the full variable domain: SQTIHQWPATLVQPVGSPLSLECTVEGTSNPNLYWYRQAAGRGLQLLFYSVGIGQISSEVPQNLSASRPQDRQFILSSKKLLLSDSGFYLCAWSYTRGTEYFGPGTRLTVT.

The chain couples TRBV5-4 to TRBJ2-7; 8 nucleotides align to TRBD1. Trimming removed 0 bases from V and 6 bases from J; junction bases left unmatched: 8. The CDR3 loop spans 15 amino acids. In germline, CDR1 is SGHNT, CDR2 YYREEE (reference sequence). The CDR3: CASSLAGQGAVEQYF. As DNA, the CDR3 is TGTGCCAGCAGCTTGGCCGGGCAGGGGGCGGTCGAGCAGTACTTC. The full variable domain, rest sourced from reference TRBV5-4 and TRBJ2-7, is ETGVTQSPTHLIKTRGQQVTLRCSSQSGHNTVSWYQQALGQGPQFIFQYYREEENGRGNFPPRFSGLQFPNYSSELNVNALELDDSALYLCASSLAGQGAVEQYFGPGTRLTVT.

The gene calls are TRBV12-5 and TRBJ1-2; TRBD1 is a possible D gene (6 bases). The germline CDR1 and CDR2 sequences are LGHNT and FRNRAP. V was cut by 4 bases and J by 5 bases, with 11 bases left in between. This CDR3 spans 13 amino acids. This CDR3 reads CASGSLQGYGYTF. The CDR3 DNA follows: TGTGCTAGTGGTTCGCTACAGGGTTATGGCTACACCTTC.

The chain has TRBV27 and TRBJ1-5; no definite D call. Germline values: CDR1 MNHEY, CDR2 SMNVEV (reference sequence). Trimming stripped 0 bases from V and 5 bases from J, with 5 bases between. This CDR3 region has 13 residues. The DNA of the CDR3 is TGTGCCAGCAGTTTATCGGCCCATCAGCCCCAGCATTTT. It is translated as CASSLSAHQPQHF.

The J gene is TRBJ1-3, the V gene TRBV7-6, with TRBD1 matching over 10 bases. V shed 4 bases and J 0 bases; nucleotides not matched to a gene: 9. This CDR3 comprises 18 residues. Germline V lookup: CDR1 SGHVS, CDR2 FNYEAQ. CDR3 region: CASSSTGGEVYSGNTIYF. The CDR3 DNA reads as TGTGCCAGCAGCTCGACAGGGGGCGAAGTCTACTCTGGAAACACCATATATTTT.